What follows is one T cell receptor beta chain and its context. Libraries were prepared by immunoSEQ multiplex PCR; TCRdb keeps only in-frame clonotypes and omits some of them. In the table there are a few hundred thousand clones, roughly 88% of which are singletons. The J segment lost 7 bases and the V segment lost 4 bases, leaving 6 bases of the junction unmatched. Germline loops: CDR1 SGHRS, CDR2 YFSETQ. This CDR3 spans 13 amino acids. The data were taken from a study of blood T cell repertoires in COVID-19. The chain joins TRBV5-1 to TRBJ1-1; TRBD1 matches at 8 bases. Sequenced input: peripheral blood. The sequence came from a woman between 65 and 79 years old with acute or convalescent COVID-19. The CDR3 DNA reads as TGCGCCAGCAGCGTTGGACAGGGCAGTGAAGCTTTCTTT. Translation gives CASSVGQGSEAFF.